This TCR beta chain was observed in a study of regulatory T cells in long-lasting Graves disease. Time point meaning: newly diagnosed GD, antithyroid drugs for less than 3 months. The TCR library used RNA extracted from PBMCs. Patients hailed from an endocrinology department in Xi'an, China. The V end lost 1 base, the J end lost 0 bases, and 9 bases lay between the germline ends. This CDR3 is 15 amino acids long. Germline V gene sequence: CDR1 SGHVS, CDR2 FQNEAQ. This clonotype was seen ten or more times. The authors built TCR beta libraries using iRepertoire HTBI primers and Arm-PCR of CDR3 regions. TCRdb ran MiXCR on the multiplex PCR reads and lists one entry per CDR3 protein. This table holds under 250,000 distinct CDR3 sequences, around 20% found once. A further study also used this sample, focusing on T cells in Graves' hyperthyroidism and ophthalmopathy.

This TCR was recovered from a woman aged 25-40 years with Graves disease. The sample in question was peripheral blood mononuclear cells (PBMCs), obtained at new diagnosis, from a patient treated with antithyroid drugs. V and J are TRBV7-8 and TRBJ1-1; D is unresolved. The CDR3 protein is CASSLVLRMNTEAFF. The DNA for the CDR3 is TGTGCCAGCAGCTTAGTACTGAGAATGAACACTGAAGCTTTCTTT.